Reported below is one TCR beta chain. The sample comes from a study of blood T cell repertoires in COVID-19. Study context: Collection of acute and convalescent COVID-19 samples took place in the United States, Italy and Spain. Sources were T cells, B-cell-depleted T cells, or PBMCs; the material itself was cDNA or gDNA.

In the authors' methods: Reference gene primer amplification in the assay estimated nucleated cell counts. Sequenced by immunoSEQ multiplex PCR; TCRdb stores in-frame clones only, minus some. V and J calls and clone size come straight from that table; D and trimming were deduced from the DNA. The sample has 65,000 to 95,000 clones, 89% seen once. V was pared by 1 base and J by 9 bases, with 11 bases of the junction left unmatched. Germline V gene data show CDR1 as SGHVS and CDR2 as FQNEAQ. This CDR3 contains 15 residues. V is TRBV7-8 and J is TRBJ2-5, with TRBD2 matching 7 bases. The sample consisted of peripheral blood. This sequence was found in a man older than 75 with acute or convalescent COVID-19. CDR3 in DNA: TGTGCCAGCAGCTTAGGGACCATCGGGGGGTTGGCCCAGTACTTC. This codes for CASSLGTIGGLAQYF.